This note documents a single T cell receptor (beta chain) sequence. This clonotype registers as medium-sized (0.01 to 0.1%) within its sample. What antigen it recognizes has not been identified. It has no much larger one-base neighbor in the sample; base qualities were not kept. The data originate from a study of tumor-infiltrating lymphocytes in primary liver carcinoma (dated by TCRdb to 2017 to 2019). As for the study more broadly: Of the five patients (three men and two women, aged 30 to 69 years), four had hepatocellular carcinoma and one had combined HCC and intrahepatic cholangiocarcinoma. The five patients had tumors staged T1-T3 N0M0, with maximum diameters ranging from about 4.2 to 10 cm. Roughly 3.5 to 7.5 million productive TCRbeta reads were obtained per sample, and no significant difference in read depth was found between tissue types. The study combined TCRbeta repertoire sequencing, expression microarrays and whole-exome sequencing across five regions of each liver tumor, with adjacent normal tissue and blood. A total of 35 or so specimens from 5 patients went through TCRbeta repertoire sequencing, namely 25 tumor regions, 5 adjacent noncancerous liver tissues and 5 peripheral blood samples. To link TCRbeta repertoire diversity to the local molecular phenotype, the roughly 23 tumor region samples were profiled with Agilent mRNA microarrays. Technical replicate repertoires showed high reproducibility, with mean shared-clone rates around 0.9 and correlation coefficients above 0.95. Study-wide conclusions, independent of this receptor: Repertoire overlap was higher between tumor regions (mean about 36%) than tumor-adjacent (approximately 17%) or tumor-blood (about 14%) pairs, consistent with antigen-driven expansion. Because sequencing covered only the TCR beta chain and unpaired alpha chains were not captured, true repertoire diversity is likely underestimated. Comparison of CD4+ and CD8+ T cell repertoires was precluded by the use of bulk unsorted samples. Only 4 or 5 patients were included in the study, and the authors note that the findings should be validated in a larger study. Only about 7.5-25% of top clones were present in all five regions of a tumor, suggesting spatial heterogeneity of tumor-infiltrating T cells. The top 250 clones made up a significantly larger repertoire fraction in tumors than in blood (p = 0.039).

Per the germline V gene, SQVTM is the CDR1 and ANQGSEA is the CDR2. The CDR3 covers 12 residues, taking in both the cysteine and the phenylalanine. The sequence is cut down to CDR3 DNA, 36 bases in frame from base 1. Cut back by 2 bases and 2 bases, the V and J ends lie 7 bases apart. Without any cell sorting, total RNA and DNA were extracted together from 20-30 mg of bulk tissue using the AllPrep DNA/RNA mini kit. Between November 2015 and March 2016, five patients in China with histopathologically diagnosed primary liver carcinoma had their tumors surgically resected. At the time of sampling, the patients were treatment-naive and had chronic HBV infection. Five spatially separated regions were sampled per tumor: superior, inferior, left-lateral and right-lateral poles, plus the tumor centre. Histological examination found more than 75% viable tumor cells in every tumor sample. Pieces of fresh tumor and adjacent tissue were cut in half, with one half kept in RNAlater at -80 degrees C and the other half sent for histology.

TCRbeta-specific cDNA was reverse-transcribed from 500 ng total RNA using a constant-region primer and ProtoScript II reverse transcriptase. TCRbeta libraries were built with three nested multiplex PCR rounds, a slightly modified ARM-PCR procedure. Each of the first two PCR rounds ran for about 10 cycles using multiplex TRBV1-TRBV30 forward primers together with a Cbeta reverse primer. A final 25-cycle PCR with Deep VentR polymerase added sample barcodes and Illumina adapters. Before sequencing, amplicons between 200 and 500 bp were purified from gel using a QIAquick gel extraction kit. The TCRbeta amplicons were sequenced with 250-bp paired-end reads on an Illumina HiSeq 2500. On the study's bioinformatics: Reads were quality-trimmed with Trimmomatic v0.33, and paired reads were merged with FLASH v1.2.11 to recover full CDR3 sequences. MiGEC v1.2.1b assigned V, D and J germline segments to the rearranged TCRbeta sequences. Clonotype statistics, along with Shannon-Wiener diversity indices, were calculated using VDJtools v1.0.0. Except for diversity analysis, only the 250 most abundant clonotypes of each sample were used in subsequent analyses to reduce sampling bias. The public sequencing data were trimmed at Q25 with fastp and processed into clonotypes with MiXCR by TCRdb, which kept only in-frame beta chains. Each entry is one CDR3 protein sequence, shown with its most common DNA and genes. Here the V and J calls rest on TCRdb's processing, not on the authors' analysis. This sample has more than 85,000 distinct CDR3 sequences in its table, and approximately 82% of those were observed once. The ten largest clones represent approximately 18% of the sample.

The chain was built from TRBV29-1 and TRBJ2-7; confidence is insufficient to name the D gene. This receptor was obtained from a man aged 40-49 years with primary liver carcinoma and hepatitis B virus infection. Source material: liver tumor tissue from sampling region 3. The sample's cell subset or site, from its label and the paper: tumor region T3, left-lateral pole. The CDR3: CSVESAPYEQYF. The DNA is TGCAGCGTTGAATCAGCCCCCTACGAGCAGTACTTC.